Presented here are 14 T cell receptor beta chains from one specimen sequenced in a study of cytomegalovirus exposure and HLA in healthy donors. The PCR had 60 Vbeta and 13 Jbeta primers. Clones were read by immunoSEQ multiplex PCR, and TCRdb kept only the in-frame ones, dropping some. The profile shows under 110,000 clones, over 70% of them singletons. Sequences were obtained from PBMCs. Receptor source: a boy younger than 18 in good health and CMV-seronegative.

The genes are TRBV29-1 and TRBJ1-4; 10 nucleotides match TRBD1. V lost 3 bases to trimming and J lost 6 bases; unmatched junction nucleotides: 4. There are 14 residues in the CDR3. Germline CDR1 is SQVTM and CDR2 is ANQGSEA. The CDR3 is CSVDLGQGDEKLFF. CDR3 bases: TGCAGCGTTGACCTCGGACAGGGGGATGAAAAACTGTTTTTT.

This clone was recorded once. This chain connects TRBV5-6 to TRBJ2-5; 9 bases line up with TRBD1. The end of the DNA fits TRBJ2-7 better, so the J call may be wrong. This CDR3 comprises 15 residues. Germline CDR1 and CDR2: SGHDT and YYEEEE. CDR3 DNA sequence: TGTGCCAGCAGCTTCGGGACAGGGATCACCCACGAGCAGTACTTC. Amino acids: CASSFGTGITHEQYF.

The chain combines TRBV6-1 with TRBJ1-2; 8 nucleotides align to TRBD1. Germline lookup yields CDR1 MNHNS and CDR2 SASEGT. Trimming removed 0 bases from V and 5 bases from J; junction bases left unmatched: 2. The CDR3 extends over 14 amino acids. The CDR3 DNA sequence: TGTGCCAGCAGTGAAGCGACAGGGGTTTATGGCTACACCTTC. This encodes CASSEATGVYGYTF.

The chain has TRBV15 and TRBJ2-7; perhaps TRBD2 as D (6 bases). Trimming cost V 5 bases and J 5 bases, with 13 bases left between them. The germline V gene encodes CDR1 LNHNV and CDR2 YYDKDF (reference sequence). The CDR3 loop spans 13 amino acids. The CDR3 bases are TGTGCCACCAGCGGCGGGGACCGAGACGAGCAGTACTTC. Protein product: CATSGGDRDEQYF.

The chain couples TRBV27 to TRBJ1-5; unclear D gene. Trimming took 7 bases from V and 0 from J, leaving 13 bases between them. CDR1 and CDR2 from the germline V gene are MNHEY and SMNVEV (reference sequence). The CDR3 extends over 15 amino acids. The CDR3 protein is CASKPVDNSNQPQHF. Here the CDR3 DNA reads TGTGCCAGCAAACCAGTTGACAATAGCAATCAGCCCCAGCATTTT.

This clone was recorded a few times. The J gene is TRBJ2-7, the V gene TRBV9; 13 positions match TRBD2. The CDR3 spans 16 residues. Losses at the gene ends were 0 bases for V and 3 bases for J; bases not matched to a gene: 3. Germline lookup yields CDR1 SGDLS and CDR2 YYNGEE. The CDR3 nucleotides read TGTGCCAGCAGCGTAGGTGGGACTAGCGGGAACTACGAGCAGTACTTC. Its translation: CASSVGGTSGNYEQYF.

The gene calls are TRBV6-6 and TRBJ2-7, with TRBD1 matching 7 bases. The junction had 4 bases not matched to a gene; V was cut back by 0 bases and J by 2 bases. Germline V gene lookup returns CDR1 MNHNY and CDR2 SVGAGI (reference sequence). The CDR3 has 15 amino acids. CDR3 sequence: CASSYSTGSAYEQYF. CDR3 bases: TGTGCCAGCAGTTACTCGACAGGGTCTGCCTACGAGCAGTACTTC.

This chain connects TRBV25-1 to TRBJ2-7; a weak D match, TRBD2 (6 bases). There are 15 residues in the CDR3. V lost 6 bases, J lost 6 bases, and 21 bases lay in between. Germline CDR1 MGHDK, CDR2 SYGVNS. CDR3 in DNA: TGTGCCAGCAGAAGTCGTCAAGTGGACGGGAGCGAGCAGTACTTC. Amino acid sequence: CASRSRQVDGSEQYF.

DNA for the CDR3: TGTGCCAGCAGCTTGGTTAGCGGGTATTCCTACAATGAGCAGTTCTTC. Translated: CASSLVSGYSYNEQFF. The chain combines TRBV5-4 with TRBJ2-1, with 7 nucleotides matching TRBD2. The CDR3 is 16 amino acids. The V segment lost 0 bases and the J segment 1 base; nucleotides outside the gene matches: 4. Germline loops: CDR1 SGHNT, CDR2 YYREEE (reference sequence).

The V and J genes are TRBV5-1 and TRBJ2-3; 11 positions match TRBD2. Germline V gene data show CDR1 as SGHRS and CDR2 as YFSETQ. The V gene end was trimmed by 0 bases and the J gene end by 4 bases; junction bases not matched to a gene: 4. CDR3 length: 16 amino acids. This CDR3 reads CASSLGLAGGADTQYF. In DNA, the CDR3 is TGCGCCAGCAGCTTGGGGCTAGCGGGGGGCGCAGATACGCAGTATTTT.

The rearrangement joins TRBV30 to TRBJ1-3; unclear D gene. The CDR3 is 15 amino acids. The V gene lost 0 bases and the J gene lost 2 bases, with 11 bases spanning the gap. Germline CDR1 is GTSNPN and CDR2 is SVGIG (reference sequence). CDR3 bases: TGTGCCTGGAGTGTAGGAGGCCGGGCTGGAAACACCATATATTTT. This codes for CAWSVGGRAGNTIYF.

This clone appeared once. V usage is TRBV6-1 and J usage is TRBJ2-7, with D perhaps TRBD2 (6 bases). Trimming left V 10 bases short and J 2 bases short, with 18 bases between. The length of the CDR3 is 14 residues. Germline CDR1 and CDR2: MNHNS and SASEGT. The CDR3 nucleotides are TGTGCCACCCGCCCCGGGACTGGAGCCTACGAGCAGTACTTC. It encodes CATRPGTGAYEQYF.

The V gene is TRBV5-1, the J gene TRBJ1-4, with D perhaps matching TRBD1 (5 bases). Germline assignment: CDR1 SGHRS and CDR2 YFSETQ. This CDR3 region has 14 residues. Trimming stripped 0 bases from V and 5 bases from J, with 8 bases between. CDR3 region: CASSLGQRNEKLFF. The CDR3 nucleotides are TGCGCCAGCAGCTTGGGACAGAGAAATGAAAAACTGTTTTTT. The full variable domain, rest sourced from reference TRBV5-1 and TRBJ1-4, is KAGVTQTPRYLIKTRGQQVTLSCSPISGHRSVSWYQQTPGQGLQFLFEYFSETQRNKGNFPGRFSGRQFSNSRSEMNVSTLELGDSALYLCASSLGQRNEKLFFGSGTQLSVL.

The chain employs TRBV4-1 and TRBJ1-5, with D perhaps TRBD1 (6 bases). The CDR3 has 15 residues. Looked up from germline, CDR1 is MGHRA and CDR2 is YSYEKL. V lost 4 bases, J lost 1 base, and 11 bases lay in between. The DNA of the CDR3 is TGCGCCAGCAGCCCACAGGGTTTAAGCAATCAGCCCCAGCATTTT. Residues: CASSPQGLSNQPQHF.